A selection of T cell receptor beta chains follows, all from one sample in a study of blood T cell repertoires in COVID-19. TCRdb keeps only in-frame clones here, not all; method: immunoSEQ multiplex PCR. The table has tens of thousands of clones, approximately 92% seen once; the top ten hold 0.65% to 0.95%. What was sequenced was peripheral blood. Receptors were obtained from a woman over 75 with acute or convalescent COVID-19. The CDR3 runs from the conserved cysteine through the conserved F or W. The D gene is left open where the match is weak. Clone size is not always given. Where it is, it says once, few, many or a class for expanded clones.

v_call	j_call	clone_size	d_call	cdr3_nt	cdr3_aa
TRBV6-2/TRBV6-3	TRBJ1-2	few	-	TGTGCCAGCAGTTACCTGTATGGCTACACCTTC	CASSYLYGYTF
TRBV7-9	TRBJ2-5	-	TRBD1	TGTGCCAGCAGCATGACAGGGGGCATTCAAGAGACCCAGTACTTC	CASSMTGGIQETQYF
TRBV10-3	TRBJ2-1	-	TRBD1	TGTGCCATCAGCGACAGGGTGGAAGAGCAGTTCTTC	CAISDRVEEQFF
TRBV5-4	TRBJ1-2	-	TRBD1	TGTGCCAGCAGCTTGAGGGGGACAGGGAAGGTCTATGGCTACACCTTC	CASSLRGTGKVYGYTF
TRBV4-2	TRBJ1-1	-	-	TGTGCCAGCAGCAGGCCCGGGAGACAAGCCCCTGAAGCTTTCTTT	CASSRPGRQAPEAFF
TRBV3-1/TRBV3-2	TRBJ1-2	-	TRBD1	TGTGCCAGCAGCTCCGGACAGGGGGCGGGCTATGGCTACACCTTC	CASSSGQGAGYGYTF
TRBV7-9	TRBJ1-1	-	-	TGTGCCAGCAGCCTCATGGAGGAAGCTTTCTTT	CASSLMEEAFF
TRBV7-9	TRBJ1-3	-	-	TGTGCCAGCAGCTTACCGGGGAGCCAGAGGCTCTCTGGAAACACCATATATTTT	CASSLPGSQRLSGNTIYF
TRBV6-5	TRBJ1-3	-	-	TGTGCCAGCAGTTACTCGGCCTCTGGAAACACCATATATTTT	CASSYSASGNTIYF
TRBV7-2	TRBJ2-5	-	TRBD2	TGTGCCAGCAGCTTATCTCCACGACTAGCGGGGCAAGAGACCCAGTACTTC	CASSLSPRLAGQETQYF
TRBV5-8	TRBJ2-7	-	-	TGTGCCGGAGGACTGGAGACCTACGAGCAGTACTTC	CAGGLETYEQYF
TRBV6-5	TRBJ2-3	-	TRBD1	TGTGCCAGCAGTTACCGACAGGGAGGCACAGATACGCAGTATTTT	CASSYRQGGTDTQYF
TRBV10-3	TRBJ2-1	-	TRBD2	TGTGCCATCGGATTGACTAGCGGGGGGCTTAGCTCCTACAATGAGCAGTTCTTC	CAIGLTSGGLSSYNEQFF
TRBV2	TRBJ1-1	few	TRBD1	TGTGCCAGCAGTGATGGGACAGGGGCCGCTGAAGCTTTCTTT	CASSDGTGAAEAFF
TRBV2	TRBJ2-3	-	TRBD1	TGTGCCAGCAGTGCGGCAGGGGGTACCAGAGATACGCAGTATTTT	CASSAAGGTRDTQYF